These T cell receptor beta chains were read from a single sample in a study of T-cell reconstitution after alpha-beta-depleted transplantation in children. TCRdb independently ran MiXCR on the PCR reads; one entry per CDR3 protein. This table has 200,000 to 250,000 distinct CDR3 sequences, 7.5% to 9.5% appearing once. This material consisted of PBMCs, mostly from graft donor cells, taken 360 days after TCRalphabeta/CD19-depleted stem cell transplant. The receptors were gathered from a male patient between 2 and 10 years old who had a stem cell transplant for acute myeloid leukemia, so the T cells may come from the graft donor. The CDR3 runs from the conserved cysteine through the conserved F or W. The D gene is left open where the match is weak. Size tells how often a clone was seen (once, few, many) or the class of an expanded clone, and some rows leave it out.

d_gene	abundance	v_gene	j_gene	CDR3aa	CDR3nt
TRBD1	many	TRBV29-1	TRBJ1-2	CSVEPTGSGGYTF	TGCAGCGTCGAGCCGACAGGGTCAGGTGGCTACACCTTC
.	few	TRBV5-6	TRBJ1-2	CATSWQGDGYTF	TGTGCCACGTCCTGGCAGGGTGATGGCTACACCTTC
.	few	TRBV7-9	TRBJ2-1	CASSLMGQYNEQFF	TGTGCCAGCAGCTTAATGGGACAATACAATGAGCAGTTCTTC
.	.	TRBV18	TRBJ1-3	CASSLREGSIGNTIYF	TGTGCCAGCTCACTCCGGGAGGGGTCAATCGGAAACACCATATATTTT
.	many	TRBV29-1	TRBJ2-5	CSVVTGAGETQYF	TGCAGCGTTGTTACGGGGGCCGGAGAGACCCAGTACTTC
.	few	TRBV7-9	TRBJ1-2	CASSLAQDRYGYTF	TGTGCCAGCAGCTTAGCCCAGGACCGCTATGGCTACACCTTC
.	.	TRBV20-1	TRBJ2-3	CSSITGKDTQYF	TGCAGTTCTATTACAGGGAAAGATACGCAGTATTTT
.	.	TRBV29-1	TRBJ2-2	CSARWGNTGELFF	TGCAGCGCACGGTGGGGGAACACCGGGGAGCTGTTTTTT
TRBD2	many	TRBV5-1	TRBJ2-1	CASSRLAGADNEQFF	TGCGCCAGCAGCAGACTAGCGGGGGCTGACAATGAGCAGTTCTTC
.	.	TRBV3-1	TRBJ2-7	CASSQGRGGLYEQYF	TGTGCCAGCAGCCAAGGTAGGGGAGGCCTCTACGAGCAGTACTTC
.	many	TRBV10-3	TRBJ1-2	CAIKDTWDYYGYTF	TGTGCCATCAAAGACACCTGGGACTACTATGGCTACACCTTC
.	.	TRBV18	TRBJ2-5	CASSPATGIGETQYF	TGTGCCAGCTCACCAGCTACGGGAATAGGGGAGACCCAGTACTTC
TRBD2	few	TRBV10-3	TRBJ2-1	CAITQRENDNEQFF	TGTGCCATCACCCAGCGGGAGAACGACAATGAGCAGTTCTTC
TRBD1	many	TRBV20-1	TRBJ2-3	CSARDRVTPPDTQYF	TGCAGTGCGAGGGACAGGGTAACCCCCCCAGATACGCAGTATTTT
TRBD1	few	TRBV12-5	TRBJ2-3	CASGPGQGVSTDTQYF	TGTGCTAGTGGTCCGGGACAGGGGGTGAGCACAGATACGCAGTATTTT
.	few	TRBV12-3/TRBV12-4	TRBJ1-2	CASSLGDRSYGYTF	TGTGCCAGCAGTTTAGGGGATCGCTCCTATGGCTACACCTTC
TRBD1	few	TRBV7-9	TRBJ2-1	CASSGPGQAYNEQFF	TGTGCCAGCAGCGGACCGGGACAGGCCTACAATGAGCAGTTCTTC